This T cell receptor beta chain emerged from a study of T cell responses to AZD1222 COVID-19 vaccine (dated by TCRdb to about 2021). The study in broad terms: Because spike-specific TCR depth and breadth did not differ between the two schedules, AZD1222 recipients who got a second dose at roughly 4 weeks were pooled with those who got a second dose at roughly 12 weeks. A total of over 230 trial participants underwent TCR sequencing, of whom around 210 had received two doses of AZD1222 and 26 had received two doses of the MenACWY control vaccine. Trial participants were enrolled by age into subgroups of 18-55, 56-69 and 70-plus years, and about 150, 27 and 61 TCR-sequenced participants, respectively, were included in these subgroups. Study-wide conclusions, independent of this receptor: The 56-69-year group was small, and its depth increase did not reach significance, likely because of low power. Reportedly, close to half of the unique spike-specific TCRs recognized epitopes lying outside the regions that are mutated in the B.1.351 and B.1.1.7 variants. After two AZD1222 doses, spike-specific TCR breadth and depth were significantly higher than at day 0 and than in MenACWY recipients. Because no day 14 peak-response samples were available, the repertoires could be characterized only after the peak T cell response. Most participants were white British and females outnumbered males, and the authors suggested that clonal diversity may have been underestimated. Only five to seven AZD1222 recipients were SARS-CoV-2 seropositive at baseline, limiting conclusions about previously exposed vaccinees. Vaccine-associated CD4 TCRs spanned the whole spike protein, with dominant responses in regions 160-218 and 743-854.

V gives up 4 bases and J gives up 1 base, and the segment between their germline ends measures 14 bases. The CDR3 holds 16 amino acids from the cysteine to the phenylalanine. The only DNA kept is the CDR3, 48 bases in frame from the first base. According to the germline V gene, CDR1 reads MGHRA and CDR2 reads YSYEKL. The CDR3 regions of human TCRbeta chains were subjected to immunosequencing. From the authors' description of their analysis: TCRs in the repertoires were compared against a reference library of SARS-CoV-2-specific TCRs that had been generated with the MIRA antigen-specificity platform. Breadth was defined as the fraction of unique TCRs that were SARS-CoV-2-associated. Depth was defined as the fraction of total T cells that were SARS-CoV-2-associated. Using the MIRA data, every spike-specific TCR was mapped to the spike region that the TCR reacted to and assigned to either a CD4 or a CD8 class. Log10-transformed breadth and depth values were compared by one-way ANOVA with Sidak's multiple comparisons tests. The immuneACCESS repertoire file appears here via TCRdb, limited to in-frame rearrangements. These files lack a portion of the clones; in checked studies, under half of the deficit traces to unresolved V genes, and the cause of the others is not known. V and J calls and clone size follow that table, whereas D and trimming were derived from the DNA. This sample is represented by some 150,000 clones; 89% of them were singletons. The ten largest clones take up about 3% of the sample.

The count of this clone is one. Its antigen specificity is not known. No much larger clone is present one base from it, and per-base qualities are unavailable. Sample time point, as interpreted from the label and publication: baseline before first vaccination. The vaccinee samples were drawn from two UK trials, COV001 and COV002, one of which was a single-blind randomized controlled phase 2/3 trial testing AZD1222 (ChAdOx1 nCoV-19) in healthy adults. For TCRbeta chain sequencing, PBMC samples from trial participants were taken at day 0 and at day 28 after the second dose. The starting material was peripheral blood, obtained on day 0 of AZD1222 vaccination. The clonotype originates from an adult in good health. This receptor chain uses TRBV4-1 and TRBJ1-3; the best D guess is TRBD1, with 5 bases matching. The base sequence is TGCGCCAGCAGCCGAGGATCGGGGGGATCTGGAAACACCATATATTTT. This yields the protein CASSRGSGGSGNTIYF.